This T cell receptor beta chain was sequenced in a study of blood T cell repertoires in COVID-19. Study information: Acute and convalescent COVID-19 samples came from the United States, Italy and Spain. T cells, B-cell-depleted T cells, or PBMCs supplied cDNA or gDNA.

In the authors' methods: Reference gene primers were amplified, and this amplification served to estimate nucleated cell counts. TCRdb's table, derived via immunoSEQ multiplex PCR, lists solely in-frame clones and lacks some. Clonal size and the V and J genes are those of that table, whereas D and trimming came from the DNA. This table holds 150,000 or so clones, roughly 78% found once. The length of the CDR3 is 15 residues. Germline values: CDR1 KGHSH, CDR2 LQKENI. The trim removed 1 base at V and 5 bases at J, leaving 7 bases unmatched. The sequence was obtained from an elderly man with acute or convalescent COVID-19. Input material: peripheral blood. V usage is TRBV18 and J usage is TRBJ2-7; 8 bases line up with TRBD1. This chain's CDR3 is CASSPLGTGPHEQYV. CDR3 in DNA: TGTGCCAGCTCACCACTCGGGACAGGACCCCACGAGCAGTACGTC.